These T cell receptor beta chains were read from a single sample in a study of tumor-infiltrating lymphocytes in localized non-small cell lung cancer. Profiled with immunoSEQ multiplex PCR; TCRdb holds only in-frame clones, not every one. The data show roughly 12,000 clones, with about 67% seen just once and 11% held by the top ten. Sequencing was carried out using uninvolved lung tissue not adjacent to the tumor. The source is a human donor with non-small cell lung cancer. The CDR3 runs from the conserved cysteine through the conserved F or W. The D gene is left open where the match is weak. The size field is filled for only some rows; it gives once, few, many or a size class.

clone_size: few
v_call: TRBV5-4
d_call: NA
j_call: TRBJ2-5
cdr3_aa: CASSNQGGGEETQYF
cdr3_nt: TGTGCCAGCAGCAATCAGGGTGGAGGGGAAGAGACCCAGTACTTC

clone_size: once
v_call: TRBV7-8
d_call: NA
j_call: TRBJ2-7
cdr3_aa: CASSLLVVAQSSYEQYF
cdr3_nt: TGTGCCAGCAGCTTACTCGTGGTAGCGCAGAGCTCCTACGAGCAGTACTTC

clone_size: NA
v_call: TRBV11-3
d_call: TRBD2
j_call: TRBJ2-1
cdr3_aa: CASSRASSGRAGDEQFF
cdr3_nt: TGTGCCAGCAGCCGGGCCTCTAGCGGGAGGGCCGGGGATGAGCAGTTCTTC

clone_size: NA
v_call: TRBV19
d_call: TRBD1
j_call: TRBJ2-5
cdr3_aa: CASSSTGTGGGETQYF
cdr3_nt: TGTGCCAGTAGTAGTACCGGGACAGGGGGGGGAGAGACCCAGTACTTC

clone_size: NA
v_call: TRBV5-1
d_call: NA
j_call: TRBJ2-3
cdr3_aa: CASSLGTLNSAQYF
cdr3_nt: TGCGCCAGCAGCCTCGGGACTCTTAACTCGGCGCAGTATTTT

clone_size: NA
v_call: TRBV10-3
d_call: TRBD1
j_call: TRBJ1-3
cdr3_aa: CAMTGIGNTIYF
cdr3_nt: TGTGCCATGACAGGGATAGGAAACACCATATATTTT

clone_size: NA
v_call: TRBV4-2
d_call: TRBD1
j_call: TRBJ2-3
cdr3_aa: CASSQDRAADTQYF
cdr3_nt: TGTGCCAGCAGCCAGGACAGGGCGGCAGATACGCAGTATTTT

clone_size: NA
v_call: TRBV21-1
d_call: NA
j_call: TRBJ1-5
cdr3_aa: CASSKGTGGSNQPQHF
cdr3_nt: TGTGCCAGCAGCAAAGGGACAGGCGGGAGCAATCAGCCCCAGCATTTT

clone_size: NA
v_call: TRBV7-2
d_call: NA
j_call: TRBJ1-4
cdr3_aa: CASSHREDNEKLFF
cdr3_nt: TGTGCCAGCAGCCACAGGGAGGATAATGAAAAACTGTTTTTT

clone_size: once
v_call: TRBV5-1
d_call: NA
j_call: TRBJ2-7
cdr3_aa: CASSLGRGEGDEQYF
cdr3_nt: TGCGCCAGCAGCCTGGGTAGGGGGGAAGGCGACGAGCAGTACTTC

clone_size: NA
v_call: TRBV7-2
d_call: TRBD2
j_call: TRBJ2-7
cdr3_aa: CASSSLAGGAYEQYF
cdr3_nt: TGTGCCAGCAGCTCTCTAGCGGGGGGGGCCTACGAGCAGTACTTC

clone_size: NA
v_call: TRBV5-1
d_call: TRBD1
j_call: TRBJ2-1
cdr3_aa: CASSLFGTGILGVEQFF
cdr3_nt: TGCGCCAGCAGCTTGTTCGGGACAGGGATTTTGGGGGTTGAGCAGTTCTTC

clone_size: NA
v_call: TRBV11-3
d_call: NA
j_call: TRBJ2-7
cdr3_aa: CASSLGQYNEQYF
cdr3_nt: TGTGCCAGCAGCTTAGGGCAGTACAACGAGCAGTACTTC

clone_size: medium-sized
v_call: TRBV21-1
d_call: NA
j_call: TRBJ1-5
cdr3_aa: CASEVRATQEGNQPQHF
cdr3_nt: TGTGCCAGCGAAGTCCGGGCCACACAGGAGGGCAATCAGCCCCAGCATTTT

clone_size: NA
v_call: TRBV25-1
d_call: NA
j_call: TRBJ2-3
cdr3_aa: CASSDSGGITDTQYF
cdr3_nt: TGTGCCAGCAGCGATTCAGGGGGGATTACAGATACGCAGTATTTT

clone_size: NA
v_call: TRBV5-6
d_call: NA
j_call: TRBJ1-5
cdr3_aa: CASSLQGHNQPQHF
cdr3_nt: TGTGCCAGCAGCTTGCAGGGACACAATCAGCCCCAGCATTTT

clone_size: few
v_call: TRBV5-6
d_call: NA
j_call: TRBJ1-3
cdr3_aa: CASSLTGGGNTIYF
cdr3_nt: TGTGCCAGCAGCTTGACAGGCGGTGGAAACACCATATATTTT

clone_size: NA
v_call: TRBV19
d_call: TRBD1
j_call: TRBJ1-5
cdr3_aa: CASISSTGNSRPQHF
cdr3_nt: TGTGCCAGTATTTCTTCGACAGGGAATTCCCGCCCCCAGCATTTT

clone_size: NA
v_call: TRBV7-9
d_call: NA
j_call: TRBJ2-7
cdr3_aa: CASSLVMVHHSYEQYF
cdr3_nt: TGTGCCAGCAGCCTCGTAATGGTCCATCACTCCTACGAGCAGTACTTC

clone_size: NA
v_call: TRBV28
d_call: TRBD1
j_call: TRBJ1-2
cdr3_aa: CASSLQTGGYGYTF
cdr3_nt: TGTGCCAGCAGTCTGCAGACAGGGGGCTATGGCTACACCTTC

clone_size: NA
v_call: TRBV10-2
d_call: TRBD1
j_call: TRBJ1-2
cdr3_aa: CASSELGQGDGYTF
cdr3_nt: TGCGCCAGCAGTGAGCTCGGACAGGGGGATGGCTACACCTTC

clone_size: NA
v_call: TRBV28
d_call: NA
j_call: TRBJ1-2
cdr3_aa: CASSPPSLYGYTF
cdr3_nt: TGTGCCAGCAGTCCCCCCAGTTTGTATGGCTACACCTTC

clone_size: NA
v_call: TRBV30
d_call: NA
j_call: TRBJ1-1
cdr3_aa: CAWSVTTVNTEAFF
cdr3_nt: TGTGCCTGGAGTGTCACGACAGTGAACACTGAAGCTTTCTTT

clone_size: NA
v_call: TRBV14
d_call: NA
j_call: TRBJ1-2
cdr3_aa: CASSQTGIHGYTF
cdr3_nt: TGTGCCAGCAGCCAAACAGGGATCCATGGCTACACCTTC

clone_size: NA
v_call: TRBV6-5
d_call: NA
j_call: TRBJ1-6
cdr3_aa: CASSYAGGDSPLHF
cdr3_nt: TGTGCCAGCAGTTACGCCGGGGGTGATTCACCCCTCCACTTT

clone_size: NA
v_call: TRBV28
d_call: NA
j_call: TRBJ2-7
cdr3_aa: CASRTRSLLPYEQYF
cdr3_nt: TGTGCCAGCAGAACAAGAAGTCTGCTCCCCTACGAGCAGTACTTC

clone_size: NA
v_call: TRBV7-7
d_call: NA
j_call: TRBJ2-5
cdr3_aa: CASSLTLQETQYF
cdr3_nt: TGTGCCAGCAGCTTGACTCTTCAAGAGACCCAGTACTTC

clone_size: NA
v_call: TRBV4-3
d_call: NA
j_call: TRBJ1-2
cdr3_aa: CASSQDIARTYGYTF
cdr3_nt: TGCGCCAGCAGCCAAGATATAGCCAGGACCTATGGCTACACCTTC

clone_size: NA
v_call: TRBV5-1
d_call: NA
j_call: TRBJ2-5
cdr3_aa: CASSPGGVETQYF
cdr3_nt: TGCGCCAGCAGCCCCGGTGGTGTCGAGACCCAGTACTTC

clone_size: NA
v_call: TRBV6-6
d_call: TRBD2
j_call: TRBJ2-1
cdr3_aa: CASSLSSGGYNEQFF
cdr3_nt: TGTGCCAGCTCGCTTTCGAGCGGGGGATACAATGAGCAGTTCTTC

clone_size: NA
v_call: TRBV9
d_call: NA
j_call: TRBJ1-5
cdr3_aa: CASSPQGYNQPQHF
cdr3_nt: TGTGCCAGCAGCCCACAGGGATACAATCAGCCCCAGCATTTT

clone_size: few
v_call: TRBV7-2
d_call: NA
j_call: TRBJ2-1
cdr3_aa: CASSPLSSADSEQFF
cdr3_nt: TGTGCCAGCAGCCCATTATCCAGCGCGGACTCGGAGCAGTTCTTC

clone_size: medium-sized
v_call: TRBV28
d_call: NA
j_call: TRBJ2-1
cdr3_aa: CASSLSYRGSGYNEQFF
cdr3_nt: TGTGCCAGCAGTTTAAGTTATCGGGGCTCGGGCTACAATGAGCAGTTCTTC

clone_size: NA
v_call: TRBV15
d_call: NA
j_call: TRBJ1-2
cdr3_aa: CATSRDYAALLSYTF
cdr3_nt: TGTGCCACCAGCAGAGATTATGCAGCCCTCCTGAGCTACACCTTC

clone_size: NA
v_call: TRBV5-1
d_call: NA
j_call: TRBJ2-7
cdr3_aa: CASSLEQGHYEQYF
cdr3_nt: TGCGCCAGCAGCTTGGAGCAGGGTCACTACGAGCAGTACTTC

clone_size: NA
v_call: TRBV28
d_call: NA
j_call: TRBJ1-5
cdr3_aa: CASSPGTYQPQHF
cdr3_nt: TGTGCCAGCAGTCCGGGGACGTACCAGCCCCAGCATTTT

clone_size: once
v_call: TRBV5-1
d_call: TRBD1
j_call: TRBJ2-7
cdr3_aa: CASSIVYGDRGTGEQYF
cdr3_nt: TGCGCCAGCAGCATTGTATATGGGGACAGGGGGACGGGCGAGCAGTACTTC

clone_size: NA
v_call: TRBV20-1
d_call: NA
j_call: TRBJ2-1
cdr3_aa: CSASPGNEQFF
cdr3_nt: TGCAGTGCTAGCCCGGGCAATGAGCAGTTCTTC

clone_size: NA
v_call: TRBV28
d_call: NA
j_call: TRBJ1-1
cdr3_aa: CASSSGTSRTEAFF
cdr3_nt: TGTGCCAGCAGTTCCGGGACATCACGCACTGAAGCTTTCTTT

clone_size: NA
v_call: TRBV5-5
d_call: NA
j_call: TRBJ1-2
cdr3_aa: CASSASGLGQNYGYTF
cdr3_nt: TGTGCCAGCAGCGCATCCGGACTCGGACAGAACTATGGCTACACCTTC

clone_size: NA
v_call: TRBV6-5
d_call: NA
j_call: TRBJ1-1
cdr3_aa: CASSYRLGGAEAFF
cdr3_nt: TGTGCCAGCAGTTACCGCCTAGGAGGGGCTGAAGCTTTCTTT

clone_size: NA
v_call: TRBV4-3
d_call: TRBD2
j_call: TRBJ2-1
cdr3_aa: CASSQEYTSGSWEQFF
cdr3_nt: TGCGCCAGCAGCCAAGAGTATACTAGCGGGAGTTGGGAGCAGTTCTTC

clone_size: few
v_call: TRBV5-4
d_call: NA
j_call: TRBJ2-7
cdr3_aa: CASSPSTRQSSYEQYF
cdr3_nt: TGTGCCAGCAGCCCCTCCACTCGACAGAGTTCCTACGAGCAGTACTTC

clone_size: NA
v_call: TRBV7-2
d_call: TRBD1
j_call: TRBJ2-7
cdr3_aa: CASSPNRGSIYEQYF
cdr3_nt: TGTGCCAGCAGCCCTAACAGGGGGTCCATCTACGAGCAGTACTTC

clone_size: NA
v_call: TRBV10-2
d_call: NA
j_call: TRBJ1-2
cdr3_aa: CASSESGQSYGYTF
cdr3_nt: TGCGCCAGCAGTGAGTCAGGACAGAGTTATGGCTACACCTTC

clone_size: once
v_call: TRBV28
d_call: NA
j_call: TRBJ2-5
cdr3_aa: CASSRGQGLTETQYF
cdr3_nt: TGTGCCAGCAGTCGGGGGCAGGGGCTGACAGAGACCCAGTACTTC

clone_size: NA
v_call: TRBV5-1
d_call: TRBD1
j_call: TRBJ2-5
cdr3_aa: CASSSRTGVETQYF
cdr3_nt: TGCGCCAGCAGCTCACGGACAGGGGTAGAGACCCAGTACTTC

clone_size: NA
v_call: TRBV7-2
d_call: NA
j_call: TRBJ2-2
cdr3_aa: CASSSGVNTGELFF
cdr3_nt: TGTGCCAGCAGTTCAGGGGTAAACACCGGGGAGCTGTTTTTT

clone_size: NA
v_call: TRBV5-1
d_call: TRBD1
j_call: TRBJ2-7
cdr3_aa: CASSLSQGASEQYF
cdr3_nt: TGCGCCAGCAGCTTAAGTCAGGGGGCGTCCGAGCAGTACTTC

clone_size: NA
v_call: TRBV9
d_call: TRBD1
j_call: TRBJ2-5
cdr3_aa: CASSVGVTGIETQYF
cdr3_nt: TGTGCCAGCAGCGTAGGGGTGACAGGGATCGAGACCCAGTACTTC

clone_size: medium-sized
v_call: TRBV2
d_call: NA
j_call: TRBJ1-1
cdr3_aa: CASGYRNTEAFF
cdr3_nt: TGTGCCAGCGGCTACAGGAACACTGAAGCTTTCTTT

clone_size: NA
v_call: TRBV19
d_call: NA
j_call: TRBJ2-1
cdr3_aa: CASSTLAAPYNEQFF
cdr3_nt: TGTGCCAGTAGTACACTAGCCGCCCCCTACAATGAGCAGTTCTTC

clone_size: NA
v_call: TRBV11-2
d_call: TRBD1
j_call: TRBJ2-1
cdr3_aa: CASSSPGQGSYNEQFF
cdr3_nt: TGTGCCAGCAGCTCACCGGGACAGGGCTCCTACAATGAGCAGTTCTTC

clone_size: NA
v_call: TRBV19
d_call: NA
j_call: TRBJ2-2
cdr3_aa: CASFRGAGELFF
cdr3_nt: TGTGCCAGTTTCAGGGGGGCCGGGGAGCTGTTTTTT

clone_size: NA
v_call: TRBV7-8
d_call: TRBD2
j_call: TRBJ2-1
cdr3_aa: CASSRATSSNEQFF
cdr3_nt: TGTGCCAGCAGCCGAGCGACTAGCTCCAATGAGCAGTTCTTC

clone_size: NA
v_call: TRBV7-9
d_call: TRBD2
j_call: TRBJ2-1
cdr3_aa: CASSQLGRGYNEQFF
cdr3_nt: TGTGCCAGCAGCCAATTAGGGAGGGGATACAATGAGCAGTTCTTC

clone_size: medium-sized
v_call: TRBV19
d_call: TRBD1
j_call: TRBJ1-5
cdr3_aa: CASSMGDRRNHF
cdr3_nt: TGTGCCAGTAGTATGGGGGACAGGCGGAACCATTTT